The subject of this entry is one TCR beta chain. Antigen unknown. The data were obtained in a study of shared clonotypes between healthy human individuals. General observations from the study: In this cohort, only blood was sampled, and tissue repertoires likely differ.

Assay runs were performed at deep level. TCRdb's copy holds only in-frame clones and misses some; the assay was immunoSEQ multiplex PCR. The sample comprises about 520,000 clones, almost 80% of which are singletons, and 9.5% to 15% rests with the top ten. There are 17 residues in the CDR3. V was clipped by 5 bases and J by 10 bases; unmatched bases: 15. CDR1 and CDR2 from the germline V gene are SGHTA and FQGTGA. The genes are TRBV7-3 and TRBJ2-1; TRBD2 matches at 12 bases. The receptor comes from a woman aged 40-49 years in good health. Some clones in this sample may be carry-over from other donors' samples. Material: PBMCs. The CDR3 loop is CASSPRSLAGGSREQFF. The CDR3 DNA sequence: TGTGCCAGCAGCCCAAGATCCCTAGCGGGAGGGTCCCGGGAGCAGTTCTTC.